This T cell receptor (beta chain) appears in the sequencing data of a study of blood T cell repertoires in COVID-19. For the study at large: Spain, Italy and the United States supplied samples that represented acute and convalescent COVID-19. T cells, B-cell-depleted T cells, or PBMCs supplied cDNA or gDNA.

The CDR3 loop spans 13 amino acids. V was pared by 4 bases and J by 4 bases, with 4 bases of the junction left unmatched. Germline CDR1 WNHNN, CDR2 SYGVQD (reference sequence). Original processing notes: Estimation of nucleated cell counts was performed using reference gene primer amplification. Sequenced by immunoSEQ multiplex PCR; TCRdb stores in-frame clones only, minus some. That table furnishes V, J and clone size, whereas the DNA furnished D and trimming. The data show approximately 120,000 clones, with roughly 69% seen just once and approximately 2% held by the top ten. This clone was found a few times.

The chain recombines TRBV10-1 with TRBJ2-7; 7 bases are a match to TRBD1. The clonotype originates from a woman aged 70-85 years with acute or convalescent COVID-19. Material for sequencing was peripheral blood. In DNA form, the CDR3 reads TGCGCCAGCAGTGGGGACAGTGGGTACGAGCAGTACTTC. It specifies CASSGDSGYEQYF.